The 6 T cell receptor beta chains presented below share a single source sample, sequenced in a study of siplizumab effects on memory and regulatory T cells. The data were produced by immunoSEQ multiplex PCR, yet TCRdb's version contains in-frame clones alone and is incomplete. In the table there are around 95,000 clones, around 93% of which are singletons. The material sequenced was non-Treg CD4+ T cells sorted from blood. These receptor sequences come from a human donor in good health.

The chain couples TRBV6-6 to TRBJ2-7, with 11 bases identical to TRBD2. J lost 3 bases, V lost 0 bases, and 4 bases had no gene match. The germline V gene encodes CDR1 MNHNY and CDR2 SVGAGI (reference sequence). The length of the CDR3 is 16 residues. The CDR3 spells CASSYSTLAGVYEQYF. CDR3 DNA sequence: TGTGCCAGCAGTTACTCCACACTAGCGGGAGTCTACGAGCAGTACTTC.

The rearrangement links TRBV5-1 to TRBJ1-2, with no clear D. The germline V and J ends were trimmed by 3 bases and 2 bases, with 20 bases remaining between them. CDR1 and CDR2 from the germline V gene are SGHRS and YFSETQ. The CDR3 loop spans 17 amino acids. In DNA form, the CDR3 reads TGCGCCAGCAGCTCCCGGGGATCTCAACGAGCCAACTATGGCTACACCTTC. This codes for CASSSRGSQRANYGYTF.

The V gene is TRBV18, the J gene TRBJ1-2, with 10 bases aligning to TRBD1. This CDR3 has 14 amino acids. V shed 6 bases, J shed 5 bases, and the junction held 6 bases outside the gene matches. From germline, CDR1 is KGHSH and CDR2 LQKENI. CDR3 sequence reads: CASSRQGAKYGYTF. The CDR3 nucleotides are TGTGCCAGCTCTCGACAGGGGGCGAAGTATGGCTACACCTTC.

This rearrangement joins TRBV6-6 to TRBJ1-6; the match to TRBD1 covers 9 bases. Looked up from germline, CDR1 is MNHNY and CDR2 is SVGAGI (reference sequence). After removal of 4 bases from V and 5 bases from J, the junction contained 3 bases not matched to a gene. This CDR3 has 15 residues. The CDR3 protein is CASSSRTGDNSPLHF. Here the CDR3 DNA reads TGTGCCAGCAGTTCCAGGACAGGGGATAATTCACCCCTCCACTTT.

The rearrangement links TRBV5-4 to TRBJ2-3, with TRBD2 matching over 14 bases. With 4 bases clipped from V and 4 bases from J, the junction kept 5 bases outside the gene matches. This CDR3 is 16 amino acids long. Germline V gene data show CDR1 as SGHNT and CDR2 as YYREEE (reference sequence). As DNA, the CDR3 is TGTGCCAGCAGCCCGGGACTAGCGGGAGCAGCAGATACGCAGTATTTT. Its translation: CASSPGLAGAADTQYF.

The chain is built from TRBV5-1 and TRBJ2-1; TRBD2 matches at 11 bases. Germline V CDR1 and CDR2: SGHRS, YFSETQ. The CDR3 extends over 15 amino acids. V was clipped by 1 base and J by 3 bases; unmatched bases: 0. The CDR3 DNA reads as TGCGCCAGCAGCTTGACTAGCGGGAGCTACAATGAGCAGTTCTTC. Its translation is CASSLTSGSYNEQFF.